The 14 T cell receptor beta chains reported below all come from one sample, sequenced in a study of T cells in Graves' hyperthyroidism and ophthalmopathy. Regions amplified from RNA transcripts were the TCR beta CDR3 regions. The HTBI primer set served for first-round RT-PCR of the TCR CDR3. Using its own MiXCR run on the multiplex PCR reads, TCRdb lists one record per CDR3 protein. The sample consists of 250,000 or so distinct CDR3 sequences, roughly 15% of them appearing once. Sequenced material: blood. The receptors derive from a woman aged 50 to 65 with Graves' hyperthyroidism that later progressed to Graves' ophthalmopathy.

This clonotype came up many times. The chain joins TRBV6-1 to TRBJ2-3; unclear D gene. V lost 6 bases and J 1 base, leaving 11 bases between the germline ends. Per the germline V gene, CDR1 is MNHNS and CDR2 is SASEGT. CDR3 size: 14 residues. The chain's CDR3 is CASRGTQGTDTQYF. CDR3 bases: TGTGCCAGCAGGGGCACCCAGGGCACAGATACGCAGTATTTT.

The table lists this clonotype with many counts. The V and J genes are TRBV3-1 and TRBJ2-7; 7 bases align to TRBD1. From germline, CDR1 is LGHDT and CDR2 YNNKEL (reference sequence). The CDR3 contains 15 residues. The V and J ends lost 4 bases and 0 bases, in that order; junction bases with no gene match: 6. CDR3 residues: CASSPKTGTSYEQYF. The DNA of the CDR3 is TGTGCCAGCAGCCCGAAGACAGGGACCTCCTACGAGCAGTACTTC.

In this sample, this clonotype turned up many times. This chain links TRBV3-1 with TRBJ2-5, with D perhaps matching TRBD2 (5 bases). CDR3 length: 13 amino acids. V dropped 1 base and J dropped 5 bases, with 8 bases sitting between them. Germline V CDR1 and CDR2: LGHDT, YNNKEL (reference sequence). CDR3 region: CASSQGGIETQYF. The CDR3 bases are TGTGCCAGCAGCCAAGGAGGGATTGAGACCCAGTACTTC.

This clonotype has a count of ten or more. This chain connects TRBV28 to TRBJ2-1; D unresolved. CDR1 is MDHEN and CDR2 is SYDVKM in the germline V gene. The CDR3 covers 14 residues. Trimming stripped 3 bases from V and 6 bases from J, with 12 bases between. The CDR3 DNA reads as TGTGCCAGCAGTTTTCGACTTGCGTTCAATGAGCAGTTCTTC. Its protein product is CASSFRLAFNEQFF.

The rearrangement links TRBV5-1 to TRBJ2-1; 11 bases match TRBD2. Germline V CDR1 and CDR2: SGHRS, YFSETQ. The CDR3 covers 15 residues. V trimming: 5 bases; J trimming: 7 bases; junction bases outside the gene matches: 8. CDR3 amino acids: CASRQLAGVRNEQFF. Written as DNA, the CDR3 is TGCGCCAGCAGACAACTAGCGGGAGTCAGAAATGAGCAGTTCTTC. The full variable domain, its missing parts supplied by reference TRBV5-1 and TRBJ2-1, is KAGVTQTPRYLIKTRGQQVTLSCSPISGHRSVSWYQQTPGQGLQFLFEYFSETQRNKGNFPGRFSGRQFSNSRSEMNVSTLELGDSALYLCASRQLAGVRNEQFFGPGTRLTVL.

This clonotype was found many times. The chain has TRBV5-1 and TRBJ2-7; D is unclear. V was shortened by 0 bases and J by 2 bases, with 12 bases between the two germline ends. Germline-derived CDR1 and CDR2 are SGHRS and YFSETQ. CDR3 length: 15 residues. The CDR3 DNA reads as TGCGCCAGCAGCTTGGGGGCAGACCTTGCCTACGAGCAGTACTTC. Translating gives CASSLGADLAYEQYF.

This chain links TRBV29-1 with TRBJ1-1, with a tentative D call TRBD1 (5 bases). Germline V gene sequence: CDR1 SQVTM, CDR2 ANQGSEA. Trimming cost V 4 bases and J 0 bases, with 18 bases left between them. CDR3 length: 16 amino acids. The CDR3 reads CSVGPGLGRLNTEAFF. In DNA, the CDR3 is TGCAGCGTTGGACCAGGGTTGGGACGGTTGAACACTGAAGCTTTCTTT.

The chain carries TRBV11-3 and TRBJ1-6; TRBD1 matches 7 bases. This CDR3 has 17 residues. CDR1 is SGHNT, CDR2 YENEEA, per germline. V shed 5 bases, J shed 3 bases, and the junction held 10 bases outside the gene matches. The CDR3 DNA is TGTGCCAGCAGCAAACGACAGGGTCGGGACTATAATTCACCCCTCCACTTT. Residues: CASSKRQGRDYNSPLHF.

This clonotype has at least ten counts. This rearrangement joins TRBV2 to TRBJ1-2; unclear D gene. The germline V gene has CDR1 SNHLY and CDR2 FYNNEI. The CDR3 totals 12 residues. Trimming took 4 bases from V and 4 from J, leaving 7 bases between them. CDR3 region: CASSGVLYGYTF. CDR3 DNA sequence: TGTGCCAGCAGTGGGGTTCTCTATGGCTACACCTTC.

This clonotype was seen repeatedly, ten times or more. V usage is TRBV27 and J usage is TRBJ2-1; D unclear. V lost 5 bases and J 6 bases, leaving 8 bases between the germline ends. From germline, CDR1 is MNHEY and CDR2 SMNVEV (reference sequence). The CDR3 has 12 amino acids. The DNA for the CDR3 is TGTGCCAGCAGTCCGCATCGCAATGAGCAGTTCTTC. Protein sequence: CASSPHRNEQFF.

This clonotype occurred a few times. The chain uses TRBV20-1 and TRBJ2-7; TRBD1 agrees at 12 bases. CDR1 and CDR2 (germline): DFQATT, SNEGSKA (reference sequence). Trimming removed 5 bases from V and 7 bases from J; junction bases left unmatched: 6. The length of the CDR3 is 13 residues. CDR3 region: CSASGTGGEEQYF. In DNA, the CDR3 is TGCAGTGCTTCCGGGACAGGGGGCGAAGAGCAGTACTTC.

The chain has TRBV19 and TRBJ2-7, with 15 bases aligning to TRBD2. CDR1 is LNHDA and CDR2 is SQIVND in the germline V gene (reference sequence). Losses at the gene ends were 11 bases for V and 0 bases for J; bases not matched to a gene: 23. The CDR3 consists of 21 residues. CDR3 sequence (DNA): TGTGCCGACTACACCGGGACAGGGGGACTAGCGGGAGGACTCAGCTCCTACGAGCAGTACTTC. Protein product: CADYTGTGGLAGGLSSYEQYF.

In this sample, this clonotype turned up many times. V is TRBV28 and J is TRBJ1-5; no clear D. CDR3 length: 15 residues. Trimming took 6 bases from V and 0 from J, leaving 12 bases between them. Germline V lookup: CDR1 MDHEN, CDR2 SYDVKM. The CDR3 DNA sequence: TGTGCCAGCAGCTCGGTGGGTAATAGCAATCAGCCCCAGCATTTT. Protein sequence: CASSSVGNSNQPQHF.

V usage is TRBV5-1 and J usage is TRBJ2-3; the match to TRBD1 covers 7 bases. The CDR3 loop spans 14 amino acids. Trimming at V came to 0 bases and at J to 5 bases, leaving 3 bases not matched to a gene. Germline lookup yields CDR1 SGHRS and CDR2 YFSETQ. CDR3 DNA sequence: TGCGCCAGCAGCTTGGGTTCAGGGGGAGATACGCAGTATTTT. It specifies CASSLGSGGDTQYF.